This T cell receptor beta chain was captured by sequencing in a study of blood T cell repertoires in COVID-19. Using immunoSEQ multiplex PCR, the repertoire was profiled, and TCRdb retains in-frame clones only, with some absent. The repertoire holds some 160,000 clones, with roughly 93% as singletons. CDR1 and CDR2 from the germline V gene are SGHRS and YFSETQ. CDR3 length equals 13 residues. The V end lost 1 base, the J end lost 4 bases, and 6 bases lay between the germline ends. The receptor's source is a man aged 18 to 35 with COVID-19, enrolled during active disease. V gene TRBV5-1 combines with J gene TRBJ2-1; no firm D call. The sample consisted of peripheral blood. CDR3 in DNA: TGCGCCAGCAGCTTGTTCACTTACAATGAGCAGTTCTTC. Its translation: CASSLFTYNEQFF.